This T cell receptor beta chain originates from a study of identical twins. Germline values: CDR1 SNHLY, CDR2 FYNNEI. The CDR3 is made up of 15 amino acids. The junction had 6 bases not matched to a gene; V was cut back by 4 bases and J by 6 bases. Study-wide findings and caveats: Fewer insertions were carried by abundant cord blood beta clonotypes, but none was seen in memory repertoires. For out-of-frame beta sequences, excess twin sharing was weaker.

This clonotype appeared a few times. The antigen remains undetermined. TCRdb reanalysed the 5' RACE reads using MiXCR and keeps one entry per CDR3 protein. The sample has around 1.7 million distinct CDR3 sequences; around 33% are singletons. Source material: cord blood. The TCR comes from a newborn girl in good health. The chain uses TRBV2 and TRBJ2-2; 9 bases align to TRBD2. CDR3 amino acids: CASSVPGLASGELFF. In nucleotides, the CDR3 is TGTGCCAGCAGTGTTCCGGGACTAGCATCCGGGGAGCTGTTTTTT.